These 19 T cell receptor beta chains share one sample of origin, sequenced in a study of OX40 agonist ivuxolimab in advanced cancers. Libraries were prepared by immunoSEQ multiplex PCR; TCRdb keeps only in-frame clonotypes and omits some of them. Of about 49,000 clones detected, 85% appear once; the ten largest clones hold about a fifth. The material was CD4+ or CD8+ T cells sorted from blood, obtained in a trial of the OX40 agonist ivuxolimab. Receptor source: an adult with an advanced solid tumor such as melanoma, head and neck, liver or kidney cancer.

The V gene is TRBV27, the J gene TRBJ2-6; D unresolved. The CDR3 runs 16 residues. CDR1 is MNHEY, CDR2 SMNVEV, per germline (reference sequence). V was cut by 10 bases and J by 0 bases, with 16 bases left in between. In DNA form, the CDR3 reads TGTGCCACCGCCCGGAAGTTTATCTCTGGGGCCAACGTCCTGACTTTC. This codes for CATARKFISGANVLTF.

The V and J genes are TRBV10-1 and TRBJ1-1; D unclear. Germline loops: CDR1 WNHNN, CDR2 SYGVQD (reference sequence). The CDR3 covers 12 residues. Between the trimmed V and J ends, which lost 5 bases and 5 bases, there was a span of 9 bases. CDR3 in amino acids: CASSHGGTEAFF. CDR3 nucleotides: TGCGCCAGCAGTCACGGCGGGACTGAAGCTTTCTTT.

The chain uses TRBV28 and TRBJ1-4; D gene ambiguous. The CDR3 length is 15 residues. Deletions cut 2 bases from V and 7 bases from J, with 14 bases between. In germline, CDR1 is MDHEN, CDR2 SYDVKM. The CDR3 DNA follows: TGTGCCAGCAGTTTAGATATAGGGTGGTCTGAAAAACTGTTTTTT. Translation gives CASSLDIGWSEKLFF.

This clone showed up just once. The chain has TRBV9 and TRBJ2-5, with D possibly matching TRBD2 (6 bases). The germline gives CDR1 SGDLS, CDR2 YYNGEE. The CDR3 extends over 13 amino acids. Deletions cut 1 base from V and 4 bases from J, with 8 bases between. CDR3 loop: CASSVFGGETQYF. The CDR3 nucleotides are TGTGCCAGCAGCGTATTCGGGGGAGAGACCCAGTACTTC.

The CDR3 sequence is CASSLLGGQETQYF. The CDR3 DNA reads as TGTGCCAGCAGCTTACTGGGGGGCCAGGAGACCCAGTACTTC. The chain joins TRBV7-9 to TRBJ2-5; D is possibly TRBD1 or TRBD2 (6 bases each). The germline V and J ends were trimmed by 2 bases and 5 bases, with 12 bases remaining between them. CDR1 is SEHNR, CDR2 FQNEAQ, per germline (reference sequence). The CDR3 covers 14 residues.

The rearrangement uses TRBV27 and TRBJ2-3; the match to TRBD2 covers 15 bases. V gave up 9 bases and J gave up 6 bases; unmatched junction bases: 10. CDR1 is MNHEY, CDR2 SMNVEV, per germline (reference sequence). This CDR3 spans 16 amino acids. The CDR3 protein is CASLQWTSGGADTQYF. For the CDR3, the DNA is TGTGCCAGTCTCCAGTGGACTAGCGGGGGGGCCGATACGCAGTATTTT.

The rearrangement uses TRBV11-2 and TRBJ1-2; TRBD1 is a possible D gene (5 bases). The germline gives CDR1 SGHAT, CDR2 FQNNGV. Deletions cut 0 bases from V and 5 bases from J, with 13 bases between. The CDR3 length is 15 residues. This chain's CDR3 is CASSLDKGSSYGYTF. The CDR3 DNA reads as TGTGCCAGCAGCTTAGATAAGGGGTCGTCGTATGGCTACACCTTC.

J is TRBJ1-1 and V is TRBV9, with D tentatively TRBD1 (5 bases). Trimming cost V 0 bases and J 1 base, with 16 bases left between them. This CDR3 has 17 residues. The germline V gene has CDR1 SGDLS and CDR2 YYNGEE. For the CDR3, the DNA is TGTGCCAGCAGCGTAGCTGGACATCATTTGGGGAACACTGAAGCTTTCTTT. It specifies CASSVAGHHLGNTEAFF.

CDR3 DNA sequence: TGTGCCAGCAGCCAAGATAGGTCGTTCCAAGAGACCCAGTACTTC. Its translation is CASSQDRSFQETQYF. The chain uses TRBV14 and TRBJ2-5, with D unresolved. This CDR3 contains 15 residues. Trimming took 0 bases from V and 1 from J, leaving 9 bases between them. CDR1 and CDR2 from the germline V gene are SGHDN and FVKESK.

The chain uses TRBV5-6 and TRBJ1-1; unclear D gene. V lost 4 bases, J lost 6 bases, and 19 bases lay in between. This CDR3 is built from 15 residues. The germline V gene has CDR1 SGHDT and CDR2 YYEEEE. CDR3 loop: CASSGEEDGDAEAFF. CDR3 DNA: TGTGCCAGCAGCGGCGAAGAGGACGGTGATGCTGAAGCTTTCTTT.

This chain connects TRBV9 to TRBJ1-4, with D maybe TRBD1 (5 bases). V shed 4 bases and J shed 6 bases, with 10 bases lying between them. This CDR3 comprises 13 residues. The germline gives CDR1 SGDLS, CDR2 YYNGEE. The CDR3 DNA sequence: TGTGCCAGCAGCAAGGGGTCGGATGAAAAACTGTTTTTT. It yields the protein CASSKGSDEKLFF.

Only a few counts were recorded for this clone. This chain uses TRBV19 with TRBJ1-5, with unresolved D. V gave up 3 bases and J gave up 4 bases, with 13 bases separating them. CDR1 and CDR2 (germline): LNHDA, SQIVND (reference sequence). There are 15 residues in the CDR3. The CDR3 DNA reads as TGTGCCAGTAGTATTGATGGCGGGAGGAATCAGCCCCAGCATTTT. It specifies CASSIDGGRNQPQHF. Full variable domain (remainder filled in from reference TRBV19 and TRBJ1-5): DGGITQSPKYLFRKEGQNVTLSCEQNLNHDAMYWYRQDPGQGLRLIYYSQIVNDFQKGDIAEGYSVSREKKESFPLTVTSAQKNPTAFYLCASSIDGGRNQPQHFGDGTRLSIL.

The V and J genes are TRBV27 and TRBJ2-7, with D maybe TRBD1 (6 bases). With 0 bases removed from V and 1 base from J, the gap between germline ends came to 10 bases. The CDR3 covers 15 residues. From germline, CDR1 is MNHEY and CDR2 SMNVEV (reference sequence). DNA for the CDR3: TGTGCCAGCAGTTTATCCCACAGGGTATCCTACGAGCAGTACTTC. Translating gives CASSLSHRVSYEQYF.

This chain connects TRBV9 to TRBJ1-5; D gene uncertain. The CDR3 is 15 residues long. CDR1 and CDR2 from the germline V gene are SGDLS and YYNGEE. V lost 0 bases, J lost 0 bases, and 7 bases lay in between. The CDR3 nucleotides read TGTGCCAGCAGCGTAGTTGCATTTAGCAATCAGCCCCAGCATTTT. Its protein product is CASSVVAFSNQPQHF.

The chain recombines TRBV30 with TRBJ1-2, with a tentative D call TRBD1 (5 bases). This CDR3 has 14 residues. Trimming shortened V by 6 bases and J by 6 bases, and 20 bases separated the two germline ends. Germline V lookup: CDR1 GTSNPN, CDR2 SVGIG (reference sequence). The CDR3 loop is CACPWGRRKNGYTF. Here the CDR3 DNA reads TGTGCCTGCCCGTGGGGACGAAGGAAGAATGGCTACACCTTC. Together with reference TRBV30 and TRBJ1-2, the CDR3 gives the full variable domain: SQTIHQWPATLVQPVGSPLSLECTVEGTSNPNLYWYRQAAGRGLQLLFYSVGIGQISSEVPQNLSASRPQDRQFILSSKKLLLSDSGFYLCACPWGRRKNGYTFGSGTRLTVV.

This sequence joins TRBV5-4 and TRBJ2-2; 7 bases agree with TRBD2. This CDR3 region has 19 residues. The germline gives CDR1 SGHNT, CDR2 YYREEE (reference sequence). The V and J ends lost 2 bases and 0 bases, in that order; junction bases with no gene match: 13. The CDR3 coding sequence is TGTGCCAGCAGCTTTGGCCCTCCCCTTGGGGGGGCGAACACCGGGGAGCTGTTTTTT. Residues: CASSFGPPLGGANTGELFF. Full variable domain (outside the CDR3, taken from reference TRBV5-4 and TRBJ2-2): ETGVTQSPTHLIKTRGQQVTLRCSSQSGHNTVSWYQQALGQGPQFIFQYYREEENGRGNFPPRFSGLQFPNYSSELNVNALELDDSALYLCASSFGPPLGGANTGELFFGEGSRLTVL.

This clone has just one count. The rearrangement uses TRBV5-1 and TRBJ2-1; a weak D match, TRBD2 (6 bases). The V end lost 3 bases, the J end lost 8 bases, and 12 bases lay between the germline ends. Germline V gene lookup returns CDR1 SGHRS and CDR2 YFSETQ. This CDR3 contains 13 residues. CDR3 nucleotides: TGCGCCAGCAGCTCGGGGGAAAGGGATGAGCAGTTCTTC. Its protein is CASSSGERDEQFF. Full variable domain (rest looked up from reference TRBV5-1 and TRBJ2-1): KAGVTQTPRYLIKTRGQQVTLSCSPISGHRSVSWYQQTPGQGLQFLFEYFSETQRNKGNFPGRFSGRQFSNSRSEMNVSTLELGDSALYLCASSSGERDEQFFGPGTRLTVL.

There are a few counts of this clone. The chain recombines TRBV4-3 with TRBJ2-6, with 8 bases identical to TRBD1. Germline CDR1 is LGHNA and CDR2 is YSLEER. The ends lost 4 bases at V and 2 bases at J; junction bases unmatched: 4. The CDR3 extends over 16 amino acids. The CDR3 DNA is TGCGCCAGCAGCCGCGACAGGGGAACTGGGGCCAACGTCCTGACTTTC. Its protein is CASSRDRGTGANVLTF.

The chain combines TRBV19 with TRBJ2-1, with 8 bases fitting TRBD1. The CDR3 has 17 residues. The germline CDR1 and CDR2 sequences are LNHDA and SQIVND (reference sequence). With 2 bases clipped from V and 2 bases from J, the junction kept 8 bases outside the gene matches. CDR3 in DNA: TGTGCCAGTAGTATATCTGCAGGGGGCGACCCCTACAATGAGCAGTTCTTC. It codes for CASSISAGGDPYNEQFF. The whole variable domain, filled in from reference TRBV19 and TRBJ2-1, reads DGGITQSPKYLFRKEGQNVTLSCEQNLNHDAMYWYRQDPGQGLRLIYYSQIVNDFQKGDIAEGYSVSREKKESFPLTVTSAQKNPTAFYLCASSISAGGDPYNEQFFGPGTRLTVL.